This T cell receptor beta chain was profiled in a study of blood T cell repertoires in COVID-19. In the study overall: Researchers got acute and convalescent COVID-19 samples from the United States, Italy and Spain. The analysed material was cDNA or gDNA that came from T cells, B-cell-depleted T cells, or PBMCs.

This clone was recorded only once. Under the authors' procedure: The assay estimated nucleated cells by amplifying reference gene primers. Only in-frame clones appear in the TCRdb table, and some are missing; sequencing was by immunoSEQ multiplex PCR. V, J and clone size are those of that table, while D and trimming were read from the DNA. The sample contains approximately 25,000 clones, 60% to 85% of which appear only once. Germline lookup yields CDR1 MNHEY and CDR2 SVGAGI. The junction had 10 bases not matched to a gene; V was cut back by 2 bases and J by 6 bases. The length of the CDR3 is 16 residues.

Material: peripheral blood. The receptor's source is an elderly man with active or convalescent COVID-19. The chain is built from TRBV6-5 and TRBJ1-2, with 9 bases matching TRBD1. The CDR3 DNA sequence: TGTGCCAGCAGTTACGGGGGTACAGGGGGCTTCGATGGCTACACCTTC. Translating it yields CASSYGGTGGFDGYTF.